A selection of T cell receptor beta chains follows, all from one sample in a study of CD8 T cells in Susac syndrome. TCRdb ran MiXCR on the immunoSEQ multiplex PCR reads and lists one entry per CDR3 protein. The sample has about 100,000 distinct CDR3 sequences, 90% to 95% seen once. The specimen was CD8+ T cells from PBMCs. The receptors come from a human donor in good health. Both conserved end residues are part of each CDR3. A D gene is named only where the DNA matches it firmly. Size tells how often a clone was seen (once, few, many) or the class of an expanded clone, and some rows leave it out.

d_call	j_call	cdr3_length	clone_size	v_call	cdr3_aa	cdr3_nt
TRBD1	TRBJ2-7	15	NA	TRBV27	CASSPRQGAPYEQYF	TGTGCCAGCAGTCCGAGACAGGGGGCCCCCTACGAGCAGTACTTC
TRBD2	TRBJ2-5	15	NA	TRBV15	CATSGPTSGGETQYF	TGTGCCACCAGCGGACCGACTAGCGGGGGGGAGACCCAGTACTTC
NA	TRBJ1-1	13	NA	TRBV13	CASSFTDNTEAFF	TGTGCCAGCAGCTTTACAGATAACACTGAAGCTTTCTTT
TRBD2	TRBJ2-5	12	NA	TRBV29-1	CSVEWGGETQYF	TGCAGCGTTGAATGGGGGGGGGAGACCCAGTACTTC
NA	TRBJ2-5	15	NA	TRBV29-1	CSVEGAAGLVETQYF	TGCAGCGTTGAGGGGGCCGCGGGTTTAGTGGAGACCCAGTACTTC
NA	TRBJ1-1	17	NA	TRBV5-4	CASRPYSQHSMNTEAFF	TGTGCCAGCAGGCCTTATAGTCAACACTCCATGAACACTGAAGCTTTCTTT
TRBD2	TRBJ2-1	16	NA	TRBV9	CASSVEPGLAYNEQFF	TGTGCCAGCAGCGTGGAACCGGGACTAGCCTACAATGAGCAGTTCTTC
TRBD1	TRBJ2-7	13	NA	TRBV6-6	CASSPTGHYEQYF	TGTGCCAGCAGCCCGACAGGGCACTACGAGCAGTACTTC
TRBD1	TRBJ1-2	11	NA	TRBV29-1	CSVTGGSGYTF	TGCAGCGTCACAGGGGGTAGTGGCTACACCTTC
TRBD1	TRBJ1-1	14	NA	TRBV19	CASRWGQGGTEAFF	TGTGCCAGTAGATGGGGACAGGGTGGCACTGAAGCTTTCTTT
NA	TRBJ1-2	13	NA	TRBV6-5	CASSYGQGNGYTF	TGTGCCAGCAGTTACGGTCAAGGAAATGGCTACACCTTC
NA	TRBJ2-2	13	NA	TRBV5-6	CASCRGNTGELFF	TGTGCCAGCTGTCGGGGAAACACCGGGGAGCTGTTTTTT
NA	TRBJ2-4	20	once	TRBV12-2	CASRLASGTDHLSAKNIQYF	TGTGCAAGTCGCTTAGCTTCTGGGACTGATCACCTTAGCGCCAAAAACATTCAGTACTTC
NA	TRBJ2-1	14	NA	TRBV9	CASSEENTYNEQFF	TGTGCCAGCAGCGAGGAAAATACATACAATGAGCAGTTCTTC
NA	TRBJ2-6	13	few	TRBV29-1	CSVLTAGANVLTF	TGCAGCGTCTTAACGGCCGGGGCCAACGTCTTGACTTTC
NA	TRBJ2-7	13	NA	TRBV9	CASSVSEGYEQYF	TGTGCCAGCAGCGTAAGTGAGGGGTACGAGCAGTACTTC
TRBD1	TRBJ1-1	14	NA	TRBV13	CASSITQTGSEAFF	TGTGCCAGCAGCATAACCCAGACAGGGAGTGAAGCTTTCTTT
NA	TRBJ2-3	15	NA	TRBV6-1	CASSEDRGGTDTQYF	TGTGCCAGCAGTGAAGATAGAGGGGGCACAGATACGCAGTATTTT
TRBD1	TRBJ1-5	15	once	TRBV5-1	CASSPTGQGGQPQHF	TGCGCCAGCAGCCCAACGGGACAGGGTGGCCAGCCCCAGCATTTT
TRBD1	TRBJ1-1	15	NA	TRBV14	CASSQADRGNLGAFF	TGTGCCAGCAGCCAAGCCGACAGGGGCAACCTGGGAGCTTTCTTT
TRBD1	TRBJ2-7	14	NA	TRBV3-1	CASSYGTGAYEQYF	TGTGCCAGCAGCTACGGGACAGGGGCCTACGAGCAGTACTTC
NA	TRBJ2-5	16	NA	TRBV19	CASSISGGLRQETQYF	TGTGCCAGTAGTATTTCAGGGGGACTTCGACAAGAGACCCAGTACTTC
NA	TRBJ2-7	13	NA	TRBV29-1	CSVGTPISNEQYF	TGCAGCGTCGGGACACCCATATCTAACGAGCAGTACTTC
NA	TRBJ2-7	13	once	TRBV4-1	CASSQRGDYEQYF	TGCGCCAGCAGTCAAAGAGGGGACTACGAGCAGTACTTC
NA	TRBJ2-1	15	NA	TRBV13	CASSLSPLNTDEQFF	TGTGCCAGCAGCTTATCCCCTTTAAACACCGATGAGCAGTTCTTC
NA	TRBJ1-6	16	NA	TRBV6-1	CASSTPKSSYNSPLHF	TGTGCCAGCAGTACCCCTAAGAGCTCCTATAATTCACCCCTCCACTTT
NA	TRBJ1-1	14	NA	TRBV3-1	CASSPPGGRTEAFF	TGTGCCAGCAGCCCCCCCGGAGGGCGAACTGAAGCTTTCTTT
NA	TRBJ2-1	14	NA	TRBV15	CATSRDQGLNEQFF	TGTGCCACCAGCAGAGATCAGGGGCTCAATGAGCAGTTCTTC
NA	TRBJ2-7	14	NA	TRBV13	CASSAGLSPYEQYF	TGTGCCAGCAGCGCCGGACTCTCTCCCTACGAGCAGTACTTC
NA	TRBJ2-2	12	NA	TRBV29-1	CSVPAPTGELFF	TGCAGCGTGCCAGCTCCTACCGGGGAGCTGTTTTTT
NA	TRBJ2-1	14	NA	TRBV18	CASSPQTRYNEQFF	TGTGCCAGCTCACCCCAGACTAGATACAATGAGCAGTTCTTC
NA	TRBJ1-1	14	NA	TRBV7-9	CASSPRGGNTEAFF	TGTGCCAGCAGCCCTAGGGGGGGGAACACTGAAGCTTTCTTT
TRBD1	TRBJ2-3	16	NA	TRBV3-1	CASSHHRGPGTDTQYF	TGTGCCAGCAGCCACCACAGGGGGCCGGGCACAGATACGCAGTATTTT
TRBD1	TRBJ1-6	17	NA	TRBV6-5	CASSLSDRGNYNSPLHF	TGTGCCAGCAGTTTGTCGGACAGGGGAAACTATAATTCACCCCTCCACTTT
NA	TRBJ2-3	19	NA	TRBV6-5	CASSYSSAPTPTSPDTQYF	TGTGCCAGCAGTTACTCCTCCGCTCCCACCCCCACGAGCCCAGATACGCAGTATTTT
TRBD1	TRBJ2-5	15	NA	TRBV5-1	CASSDRGLRQETQYF	TGCGCCAGCAGCGACAGGGGGCTAAGGCAAGAGACCCAGTACTTC
TRBD1	TRBJ1-5	14	NA	TRBV15	CATSGDRANQPQHF	TGTGCCACCAGCGGGGACAGGGCCAATCAGCCCCAGCATTTT
NA	TRBJ1-4	15	NA	TRBV15	CATSPGEGANEKLFF	TGTGCCACCAGCCCCGGGGAGGGAGCTAATGAAAAACTGTTTTTT
TRBD2	TRBJ2-1	14	NA	TRBV5-1	CASSGALAGNEQFF	TGCGCCAGCAGCGGGGCCCTAGCGGGGAATGAGCAGTTCTTC
NA	TRBJ1-1	14	NA	TRBV7-8	CASSSTAMNTEAFF	TGTGCCAGCAGCTCAACAGCTATGAACACTGAAGCTTTCTTT
TRBD1	TRBJ1-5	16	NA	TRBV3-1	CASSQGMGQPFQPQHF	TGTGCCAGCAGCCAAGGAATGGGACAGCCGTTTCAGCCCCAGCATTTT
NA	TRBJ2-3	13	NA	TRBV7-9	CASSYRGPDTQYF	TGTGCCAGCAGCTATCGGGGCCCAGATACGCAGTATTTT
NA	TRBJ1-2	12	NA	TRBV20-1	CSASAEYYGYTF	TGCAGTGCTAGTGCAGAGTACTATGGCTACACCTTC
TRBD1	TRBJ2-1	14	NA	TRBV12-3/TRBV12-4	CASSTWDRGPEQFF	TGTGCCAGCAGTACCTGGGACAGGGGGCCTGAGCAGTTCTTC
NA	TRBJ2-7	12	NA	TRBV12-3/TRBV12-4	CASSFGPEEQYF	TGTGCCAGCAGTTTCGGGCCGGAAGAGCAGTACTTC
NA	TRBJ2-5	15	few	TRBV9	CASSGGDKLQETQYF	TGTGCCAGCAGCGGCGGGGACAAATTACAGGAGACCCAGTACTTC
TRBD1	TRBJ2-7	16	NA	TRBV27	CASRPGMGQKNYEQYF	TGTGCCAGCAGACCTGGAATGGGACAGAAAAACTACGAGCAGTACTTC
TRBD2	TRBJ2-3	21	NA	TRBV3-1	CASSQGDSGTSVEVGTDTQYF	TGTGCCAGCAGCCAAGGGGATTCCGGGACTAGTGTGGAAGTGGGCACAGATACGCAGTATTTT
NA	TRBJ1-3	15	NA	TRBV12-3/TRBV12-4	CASIRRTGSGNTIYF	TGTGCCAGCATACGGAGGACCGGCTCTGGAAACACCATATATTTT
NA	TRBJ2-1	15	NA	TRBV9	CASSEPPGGYNEQFF	TGTGCCAGCAGCGAGCCTCCCGGAGGGTACAATGAGCAGTTCTTC
NA	TRBJ1-2	13	once	TRBV6-6	CASSPGVGPGNFF	NA
TRBD2	TRBJ2-7	16	NA	TRBV3-1	CASSQGARGGAYEQYF	TGTGCCAGCAGCCAAGGAGCCCGGGGGGGGGCCTACGAGCAGTACTTC
TRBD2	TRBJ2-5	18	NA	TRBV7-2	CASSLQTSGGALQETQYF	TGTGCCAGCAGCCTACAGACTAGCGGGGGGGCCCTACAAGAGACCCAGTACTTC